The 8 T cell receptor beta chains presented below share a single source sample, sequenced in a study of molecular identifiers for immune sequencing clone quantification. MiXCR, applied by TCRdb to the PCR reads, yields one record per CDR3 protein. This table has around 460,000 distinct CDR3 sequences, roughly 26% appearing once. Sequencing used naive CD8+ T cells from blood, with Jurkat cell RNA spiked in. The subset denotes: FACS-sorted CD8+CD4-CCR7+CD45RA+ naive T cells. These receptors came from a human donor in good health. Some libraries in this study had Jurkat cell RNA spiked in.

Regarding this clonotype: One base away lies a much larger clone, so this may be a sequencing read error. The chain couples TRBV7-9 to TRBJ1-1; 8 nucleotides line up with TRBD1. There are 11 residues in the CDR3. The V segment lost 9 bases and the J segment 13 bases; nucleotides outside the gene matches: 10. Germline V gene lookup returns CDR1 SEHNR and CDR2 FQNEAQ (reference sequence). The CDR3 bases are TGTGCCAGTACTTCGACAGGGGAGTGTTTCTTT. Protein: CASTSTGECFF.

The table lists this clonotype with many counts. This chain connects TRBV20-1 to TRBJ2-7; no reliable D call. CDR3 length: 12 amino acids. V lost 2 bases and J 2 bases, leaving 7 bases between the germline ends. Germline V gene lookup returns CDR1 DFQATT and CDR2 SNEGSKA (reference sequence). CDR3 bases: TGCAGTGCTAGAACGGACCCCTACGAGCAGTACTTC. This encodes CSARTDPYEQYF.

J is TRBJ2-5 and V is TRBV7-6; TRBD2 matches 9 bases. CDR1 and CDR2 from the germline V gene are SGHVS and FNYEAQ. The junction had 10 bases not matched to a gene; V was cut back by 5 bases and J by 6 bases. The CDR3 loop spans 15 amino acids. The CDR3 protein is CASSPLAGGPQTQYF. In DNA, the CDR3 is TGTGCCAGCAGCCCACTTGCGGGAGGGCCGCAGACCCAGTACTTC.

The chain carries TRBV10-2 and TRBJ2-3; 8 nucleotides agree with TRBD2. In germline, CDR1 is WSHSY, CDR2 SAAADI. The CDR3 consists of 15 residues. V lost 8 bases to trimming and J lost 3 bases; unmatched junction nucleotides: 10. The CDR3 here is CASEFSGELTDTQYF. The CDR3 coding sequence is TGCGCCAGCGAATTTAGCGGGGAGTTGACAGATACGCAGTATTTT.

This clonotype was seen a handful of times. The rearrangement links TRBV5-1 to TRBJ2-1; possibly TRBD1 for D (5 bases). Trimming pared 0 bases from V and 0 bases from J, leaving 10 bases between. The CDR3 extends over 16 amino acids. Per germline, CDR1 SGHRS and CDR2 YFSETQ. CDR3 sequence (DNA): TGCGCCAGCAGCTTGGAAGGGGATATCTCCTACAATGAGCAGTTCTTC. This translates into CASSLEGDISYNEQFF.

A word on this clonotype: A much larger clone differs by one base, so this may be a read error. The V and J genes are TRBV12-5 and TRBJ1-5; 7 nucleotides align to TRBD1. With V trimmed by 0 bases and J by 2 bases, 10 bases remained unmatched. CDR3 length: 18 amino acids. CDR1 and CDR2 (germline): LGHNT, FRNRAP. The CDR3 protein is CASGLVLGQVLGNQPQHF. CDR3 nucleotides: TGTGCTAGTGGTTTGGTCCTCGGACAGGTCCTAGGCAATCAGCCCCAGCATTTT.

This clonotype was counted once. Since a much larger clone is just one base distant, this may be a read error. The V call is TRBV13, the J call TRBJ2-7; 7 bases map to TRBD1. The CDR3 is 17 amino acids. CDR1 is PRHDT and CDR2 is FYEKMQ in the germline V gene (reference sequence). V was pared by 5 bases and J by 5 bases, with 18 bases of the junction left unmatched. In DNA, the CDR3 is TGTGCCAGCAGCACAAGGGAACTAGACAGGGTCGGGGACGAGCAGTACTTC. Its protein is CASSTRELDRVGDEQYF.

A word on this clonotype: A much bigger clone sits one base away, suggesting this may be a read error. This chain uses TRBV27 with TRBJ1-5; D possibly corresponds to TRBD1 (5 bases). From germline, CDR1 is MNHEY and CDR2 SMNVEV (reference sequence). The CDR3 totals 14 residues. The CDR3 region is CAGSGLGGNQPQHF. In nucleotides, the CDR3 is TGTGCCGGCAGTGGGTTGGGGGGTAATCAGCCCCAGCATTTT.